Listed below are T cell receptor beta chains from one sample, sequenced in a study of long-term antiretroviral therapy in people with HIV. Clones were sequenced by immunoSEQ multiplex PCR, and TCRdb holds only the in-frame ones, with some missing. The data hold 15,000 to 20,000 clones, with about 80% observed a single time. Sequenced here: unsorted PBMCs, sampled 0.3 years before starting antiretroviral therapy. The receptors come from a man in his fifties or sixties with HIV. Both conserved end residues are part of each CDR3. D genes are given only for firm matches. A row's size may be missing; if present it is once, few, many or a size class.

cdr3_nt: TGTGCCTGGAGTGTAGGAGGGGGCGAAGTCGGGGAGCTGTTTTTT
cdr3_aa: CAWSVGGGEVGELFF
v_call: TRBV30
clone_size: -
cdr3_length: 15
j_call: TRBJ2-2
d_call: -

cdr3_nt: TGTGCCAGCAGCCTCAGGTCTTCCATGAACACTGAAGCTTTCTTT
cdr3_aa: CASSLRSSMNTEAFF
v_call: TRBV7-2
clone_size: -
cdr3_length: 15
j_call: TRBJ1-1
d_call: -

cdr3_nt: TGCGCCAGCAGTGAGGGGTACAGCTCCTACGAGCAGTACTTC
cdr3_aa: CASSEGYSSYEQYF
v_call: TRBV10-1
clone_size: -
cdr3_length: 14
j_call: TRBJ2-7
d_call: -

cdr3_nt: TGTGCCAGCAGTTCCCGGACAGGGTGGACTGAAGCTTTCTTT
cdr3_aa: CASSSRTGWTEAFF
v_call: TRBV27
clone_size: -
cdr3_length: 14
j_call: TRBJ1-1
d_call: TRBD1

cdr3_nt: TGTGCCAGTAGTATAGCCCGGGACAGCCCTAACGAGCAGTACTTC
cdr3_aa: CASSIARDSPNEQYF
v_call: TRBV19
clone_size: once
cdr3_length: 15
j_call: TRBJ2-7
d_call: TRBD1

cdr3_nt: TGCGCCAGCAGGGGGGGGATCGGGGTCAATGAGCAGTTCTTC
cdr3_aa: CASRGGIGVNEQFF
v_call: TRBV5-1
clone_size: few
cdr3_length: 14
j_call: TRBJ2-1
d_call: TRBD2

cdr3_nt: TGTGCCAGCAGTGAATATCCCGGGGACAGGGGTGGCTACACCTTC
cdr3_aa: CASSEYPGDRGGYTF
v_call: TRBV25-1
clone_size: -
cdr3_length: 15
j_call: TRBJ1-2
d_call: TRBD1

cdr3_nt: TGTGCCAGCAGTTATATAAGCGACTATAGCAATCAGCCCCAGCATTTT
cdr3_aa: CASSYISDYSNQPQHF
v_call: TRBV6-6
clone_size: -
cdr3_length: 16
j_call: TRBJ1-5
d_call: -

cdr3_nt: TGTGCCTGGAGCCGGCCGGACAGGGATAATTCACCCCTCCACTTT
cdr3_aa: CAWSRPDRDNSPLHF
v_call: TRBV30
clone_size: few
cdr3_length: 15
j_call: TRBJ1-6
d_call: TRBD1

cdr3_nt: TGTGCCAGCAGCCCCCCAGGGGAACGGTTGGATGAGCAGTTCTTC
cdr3_aa: CASSPPGERLDEQFF
v_call: TRBV11-2
clone_size: -
cdr3_length: 15
j_call: TRBJ2-1
d_call: -

cdr3_nt: TGTGCCAGCAGCTTGTCTATACAGTCCGAGCAGTACTTC
cdr3_aa: CASSLSIQSEQYF
v_call: TRBV5-4
clone_size: -
cdr3_length: 13
j_call: TRBJ2-7
d_call: -

cdr3_nt: TGTGCCAGCAGCTTAGGACAGGGGGCCTACGAGCAGTACTTC
cdr3_aa: CASSLGQGAYEQYF
v_call: TRBV7-2
clone_size: -
cdr3_length: 14
j_call: TRBJ2-7
d_call: TRBD1

cdr3_nt: TGTGCCAGCAGTCCATCTCGCGGCGGGGAGCTGTTTTTT
cdr3_aa: CASSPSRGGELFF
v_call: TRBV6-1
clone_size: -
cdr3_length: 13
j_call: TRBJ2-2
d_call: -

cdr3_nt: TGTGCCAGCGCCGAGACGGCAACTAATGAAAAACTGTTTTTT
cdr3_aa: CASAETATNEKLFF
v_call: TRBV9
clone_size: -
cdr3_length: 14
j_call: TRBJ1-4
d_call: -

cdr3_nt: TGCGCCAGCAGCCACCGCAATCAGCCCCAGCATTTT
cdr3_aa: CASSHRNQPQHF
v_call: TRBV4-1
clone_size: once
cdr3_length: 12
j_call: TRBJ1-5
d_call: -

cdr3_nt: TGTGCCAGCAGTTCACCGGGACAGGGGCCCACTAATGAAAAACTGTTTTTT
cdr3_aa: CASSSPGQGPTNEKLFF
v_call: TRBV28
clone_size: -
cdr3_length: 17
j_call: TRBJ1-4
d_call: TRBD1

cdr3_nt: TGTGCCAGCAGTACTAGCTCCAATGAGCAGTTCTTC
cdr3_aa: CASSTSSNEQFF
v_call: TRBV6-4
clone_size: -
cdr3_length: 12
j_call: TRBJ2-1
d_call: -

cdr3_nt: TGTGCCATCAGTGAGTTCGGGGACCACTCTTTGAGTGAGCAGTACTTC
cdr3_aa: CAISEFGDHSLSEQYF
v_call: TRBV10-3
clone_size: -
cdr3_length: 16
j_call: TRBJ2-7
d_call: -